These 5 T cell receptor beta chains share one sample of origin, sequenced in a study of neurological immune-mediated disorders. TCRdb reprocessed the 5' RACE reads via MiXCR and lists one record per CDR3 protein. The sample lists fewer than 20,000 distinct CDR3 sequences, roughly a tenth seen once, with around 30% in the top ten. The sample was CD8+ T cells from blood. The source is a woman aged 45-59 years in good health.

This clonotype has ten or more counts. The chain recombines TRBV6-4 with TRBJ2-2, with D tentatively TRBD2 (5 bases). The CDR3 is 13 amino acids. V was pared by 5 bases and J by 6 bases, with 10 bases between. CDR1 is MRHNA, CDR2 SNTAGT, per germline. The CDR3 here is CASSFSGSGELFF. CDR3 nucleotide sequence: TGTGCCAGCAGTTTCTCGGGATCCGGGGAGCTGTTTTTT.

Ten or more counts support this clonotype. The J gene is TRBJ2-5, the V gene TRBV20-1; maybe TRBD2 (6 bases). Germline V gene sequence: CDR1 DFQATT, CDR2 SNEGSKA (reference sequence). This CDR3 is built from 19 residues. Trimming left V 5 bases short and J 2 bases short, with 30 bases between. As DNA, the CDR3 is TGCAGTGCTCCTCCCCCTCCGACGGACTACGAAAGACTTCAAGAGACCCAGTACTTC. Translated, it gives CSAPPPPTDYERLQETQYF.

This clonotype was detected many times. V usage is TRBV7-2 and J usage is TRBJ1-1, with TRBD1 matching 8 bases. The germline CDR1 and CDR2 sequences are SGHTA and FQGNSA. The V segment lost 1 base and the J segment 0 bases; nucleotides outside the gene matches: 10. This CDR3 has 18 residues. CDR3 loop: CASSLEGPNRGVNTEAFF. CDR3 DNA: TGTGCCAGCAGCTTAGAAGGGCCAAACAGGGGGGTGAACACTGAAGCTTTCTTT.

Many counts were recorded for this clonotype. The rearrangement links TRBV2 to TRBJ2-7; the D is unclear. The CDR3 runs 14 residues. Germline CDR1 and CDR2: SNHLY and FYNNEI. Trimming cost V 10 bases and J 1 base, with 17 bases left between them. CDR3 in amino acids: CATEAAALSYEQYF. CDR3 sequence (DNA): TGTGCCACCGAGGCGGCAGCCCTATCCTACGAGCAGTACTTC.

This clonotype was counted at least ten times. The CDR3 protein is CSARTSSANEQFF. Written as DNA, the CDR3 is TGCAGTGCCAGGACTAGCAGCGCCAATGAGCAGTTCTTC. The J gene is TRBJ2-1, the V gene TRBV20-1, with 8 bases fitting TRBD2. This CDR3 has 13 residues. The V gene end was trimmed by 6 bases and the J gene end by 6 bases; junction bases not matched to a gene: 7. Germline V gene sequence: CDR1 DFQATT, CDR2 SNEGSKA (reference sequence).